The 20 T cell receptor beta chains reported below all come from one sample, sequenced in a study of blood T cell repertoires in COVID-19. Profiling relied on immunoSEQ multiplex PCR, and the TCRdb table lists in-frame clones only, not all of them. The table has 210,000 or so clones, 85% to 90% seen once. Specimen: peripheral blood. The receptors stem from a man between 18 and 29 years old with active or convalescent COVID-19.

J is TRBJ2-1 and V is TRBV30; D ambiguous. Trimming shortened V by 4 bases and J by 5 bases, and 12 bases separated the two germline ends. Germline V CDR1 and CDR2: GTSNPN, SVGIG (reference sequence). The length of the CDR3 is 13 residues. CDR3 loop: CAWTRNIDNEQFF. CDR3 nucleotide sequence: TGTGCCTGGACTAGGAACATCGACAATGAGCAGTTCTTC. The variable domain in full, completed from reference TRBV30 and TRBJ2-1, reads SQTIHQWPATLVQPVGSPLSLECTVEGTSNPNLYWYRQAAGRGLQLLFYSVGIGQISSEVPQNLSASRPQDRQFILSSKKLLLSDSGFYLCAWTRNIDNEQFFGPGTRLTVL.

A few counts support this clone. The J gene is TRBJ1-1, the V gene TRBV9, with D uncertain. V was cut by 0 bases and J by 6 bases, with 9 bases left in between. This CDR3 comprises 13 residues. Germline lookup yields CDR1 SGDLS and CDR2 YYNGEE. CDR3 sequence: CASSVGGFPEAFF. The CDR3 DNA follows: TGTGCCAGCAGCGTAGGCGGCTTCCCTGAAGCTTTCTTT.

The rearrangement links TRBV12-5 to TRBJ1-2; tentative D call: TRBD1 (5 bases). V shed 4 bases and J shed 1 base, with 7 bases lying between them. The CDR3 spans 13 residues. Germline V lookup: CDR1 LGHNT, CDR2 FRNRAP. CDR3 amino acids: CASGYQGNYGYTF. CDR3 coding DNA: TGTGCTAGTGGTTATCAGGGTAACTATGGCTACACCTTC.

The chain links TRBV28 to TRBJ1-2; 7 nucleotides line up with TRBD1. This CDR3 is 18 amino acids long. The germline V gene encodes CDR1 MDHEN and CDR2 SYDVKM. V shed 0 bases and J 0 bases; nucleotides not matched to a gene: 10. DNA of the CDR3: TGTGCCAGCAGTTTATGGGGGCAGGGGGGCCCAGCTAACTATGGCTACACCTTC. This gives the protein CASSLWGQGGPANYGYTF.

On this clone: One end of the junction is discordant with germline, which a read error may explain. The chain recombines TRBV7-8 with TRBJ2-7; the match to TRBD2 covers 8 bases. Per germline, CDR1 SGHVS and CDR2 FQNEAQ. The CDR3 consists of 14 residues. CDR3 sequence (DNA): TGTGCCAGCAGCCCTCGGACTAGCTCCCACGAGCAGTACTTC. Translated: CASSPRTSSHEQYF.

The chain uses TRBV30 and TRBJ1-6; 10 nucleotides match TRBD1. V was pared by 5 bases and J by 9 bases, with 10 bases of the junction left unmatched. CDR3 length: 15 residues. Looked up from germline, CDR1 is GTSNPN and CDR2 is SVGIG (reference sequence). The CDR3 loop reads CAWDRGRGYGSPLHF. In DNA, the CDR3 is TGTGCCTGGGACAGGGGGCGCGGATATGGTTCACCCCTCCACTTT.

The CDR3 nucleotides read TGTGCCACCGGGACTACAGATACGCAGTATTTT. Translation: CATGTTDTQYF. V and J are TRBV10-3 and TRBJ2-3, with D possibly matching TRBD2 (6 bases). V lost 10 bases and J 3 bases, leaving 8 bases between the germline ends. CDR3 length: 11 amino acids. Germline loops: CDR1 ENHRY, CDR2 SYGVKD.

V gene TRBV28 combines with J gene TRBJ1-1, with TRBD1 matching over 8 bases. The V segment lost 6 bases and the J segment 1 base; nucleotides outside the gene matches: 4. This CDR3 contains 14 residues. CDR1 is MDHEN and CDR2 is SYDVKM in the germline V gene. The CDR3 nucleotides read TGTGCCAGCAGCTCCGACAGGGGGAACACTGAAGCTTTCTTT. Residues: CASSSDRGNTEAFF.

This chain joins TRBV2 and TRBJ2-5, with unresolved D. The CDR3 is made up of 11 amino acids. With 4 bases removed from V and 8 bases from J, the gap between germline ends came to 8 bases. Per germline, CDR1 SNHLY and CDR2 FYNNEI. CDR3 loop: CASSVPKTQYF. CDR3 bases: TGTGCCAGCAGTGTCCCTAAAACCCAGTACTTC.

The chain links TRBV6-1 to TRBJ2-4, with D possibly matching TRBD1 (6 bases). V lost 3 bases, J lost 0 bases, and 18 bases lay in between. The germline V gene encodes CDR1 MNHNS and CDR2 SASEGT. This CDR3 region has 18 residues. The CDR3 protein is CASSEDRRSKLAKNIQYF. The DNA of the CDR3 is TGTGCCAGCAGTGAGGACAGACGCTCTAAACTAGCCAAAAACATTCAGTACTTC.

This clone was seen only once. The CDR3 nucleotides read TGCGCCAGCAGCCAAGGGCCAGGGGGCTTCACAGATACGCAGTATTTT. As protein: CASSQGPGGFTDTQYF. The chain uses TRBV4-3 and TRBJ2-3; 8 bases fit TRBD1. Germline loops: CDR1 LGHNA, CDR2 YSLEER. V lost 1 base, J lost 2 bases, and 5 bases stayed unmatched. This CDR3 region has 16 residues.

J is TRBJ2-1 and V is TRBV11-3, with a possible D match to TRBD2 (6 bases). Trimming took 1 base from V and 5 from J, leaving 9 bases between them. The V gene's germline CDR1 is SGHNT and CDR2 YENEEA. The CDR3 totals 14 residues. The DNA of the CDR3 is TGTGCCAGCAGCTTAGGTCCGGGAGACAATGAGCAGTTCTTC. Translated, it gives CASSLGPGDNEQFF.

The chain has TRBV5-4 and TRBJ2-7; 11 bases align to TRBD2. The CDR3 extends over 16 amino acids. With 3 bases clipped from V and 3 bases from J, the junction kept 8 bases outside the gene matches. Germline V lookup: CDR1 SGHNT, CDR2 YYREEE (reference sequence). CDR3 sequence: CASSSLTSGADYEQYF. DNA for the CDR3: TGTGCCAGCAGCTCCCTGACTAGCGGGGCCGACTACGAGCAGTACTTC.

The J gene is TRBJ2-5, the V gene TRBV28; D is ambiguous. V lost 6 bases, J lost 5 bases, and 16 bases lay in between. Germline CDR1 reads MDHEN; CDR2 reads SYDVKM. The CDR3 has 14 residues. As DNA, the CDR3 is TGTGCCAGCAGCCCCGAAATGAAGAGTGAGACCCAGTACTTC. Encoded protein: CASSPEMKSETQYF.

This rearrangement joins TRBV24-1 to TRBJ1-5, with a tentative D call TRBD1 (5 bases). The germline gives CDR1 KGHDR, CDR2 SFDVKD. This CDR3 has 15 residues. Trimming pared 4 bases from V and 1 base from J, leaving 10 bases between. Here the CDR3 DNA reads TGTGCCACCAGTGAGGGAGGGGTAAGCAATCAGCCCCAGCATTTT. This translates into CATSEGGVSNQPQHF.

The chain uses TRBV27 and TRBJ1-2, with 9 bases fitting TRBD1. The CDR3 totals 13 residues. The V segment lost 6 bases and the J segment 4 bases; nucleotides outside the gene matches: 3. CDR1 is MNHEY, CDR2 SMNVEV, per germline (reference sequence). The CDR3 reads CASRWGQGYGYTF. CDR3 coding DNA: TGTGCCAGCAGATGGGGACAGGGCTATGGCTACACCTTC.

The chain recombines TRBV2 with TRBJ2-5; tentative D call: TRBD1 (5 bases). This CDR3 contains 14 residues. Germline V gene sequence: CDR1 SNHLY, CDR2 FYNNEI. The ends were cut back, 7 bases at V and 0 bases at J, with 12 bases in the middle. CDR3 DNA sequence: TGTGCCAGCATGGTCGACAGAAACCAAGAGACCCAGTACTTC. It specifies CASMVDRNQETQYF. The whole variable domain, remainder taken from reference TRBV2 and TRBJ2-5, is EPEVTQTPSHQVTQMGQEVILRCVPISNHLYFYWYRQILGQKVEFLVSFYNNEISEKSEIFDDQFSVERPDGSNFTLKIRSTKLEDSAMYFCASMVDRNQETQYFGPGTRLLVL.

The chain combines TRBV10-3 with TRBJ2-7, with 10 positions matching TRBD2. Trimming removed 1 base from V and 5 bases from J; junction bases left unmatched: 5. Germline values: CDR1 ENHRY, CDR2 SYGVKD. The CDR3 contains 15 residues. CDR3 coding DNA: TGTGCCATCAGTGAGTTTACTAGCGGGAACCACGAGCAGTACTTC. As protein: CAISEFTSGNHEQYF.

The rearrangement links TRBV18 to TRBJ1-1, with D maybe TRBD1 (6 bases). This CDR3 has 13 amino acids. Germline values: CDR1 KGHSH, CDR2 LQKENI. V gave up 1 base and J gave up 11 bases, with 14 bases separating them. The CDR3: CASSPRDIRGAFF. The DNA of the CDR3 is TGTGCCAGCTCACCACGGGACATCCGTGGGGCTTTCTTT. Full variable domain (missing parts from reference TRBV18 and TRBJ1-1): NAGVMQNPRHLVRRRGQEARLRCSPMKGHSHVYWYRQLPEEGLKFMVYLQKENIIDESGMPKERFSAEFPKEGPSILRIQQVVRGDSAAYFCASSPRDIRGAFFGQGTRLTVV.

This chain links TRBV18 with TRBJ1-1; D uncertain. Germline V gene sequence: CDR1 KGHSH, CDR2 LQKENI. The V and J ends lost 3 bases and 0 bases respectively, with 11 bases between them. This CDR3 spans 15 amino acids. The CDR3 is CASSPVLQLNTEAFF. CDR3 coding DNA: TGTGCCAGCTCACCGGTTTTGCAGTTGAACACTGAAGCTTTCTTT.